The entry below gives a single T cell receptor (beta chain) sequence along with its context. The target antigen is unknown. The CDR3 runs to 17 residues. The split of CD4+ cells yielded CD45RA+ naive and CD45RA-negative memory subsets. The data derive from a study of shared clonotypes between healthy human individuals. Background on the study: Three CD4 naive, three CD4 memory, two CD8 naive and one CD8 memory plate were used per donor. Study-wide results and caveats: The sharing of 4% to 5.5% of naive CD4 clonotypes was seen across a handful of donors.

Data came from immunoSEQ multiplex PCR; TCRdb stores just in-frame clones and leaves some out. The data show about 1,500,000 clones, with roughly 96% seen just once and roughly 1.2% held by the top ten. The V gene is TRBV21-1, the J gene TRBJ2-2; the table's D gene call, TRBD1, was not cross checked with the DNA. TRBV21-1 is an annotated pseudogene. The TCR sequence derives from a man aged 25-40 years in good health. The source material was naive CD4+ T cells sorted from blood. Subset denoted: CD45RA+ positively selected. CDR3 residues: CASSPHSTGENTGELFF. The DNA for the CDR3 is TGTGCCAGCAGCCCACACTCGACAGGGGAGAACACCGGGGAGCTGTTTTTT.